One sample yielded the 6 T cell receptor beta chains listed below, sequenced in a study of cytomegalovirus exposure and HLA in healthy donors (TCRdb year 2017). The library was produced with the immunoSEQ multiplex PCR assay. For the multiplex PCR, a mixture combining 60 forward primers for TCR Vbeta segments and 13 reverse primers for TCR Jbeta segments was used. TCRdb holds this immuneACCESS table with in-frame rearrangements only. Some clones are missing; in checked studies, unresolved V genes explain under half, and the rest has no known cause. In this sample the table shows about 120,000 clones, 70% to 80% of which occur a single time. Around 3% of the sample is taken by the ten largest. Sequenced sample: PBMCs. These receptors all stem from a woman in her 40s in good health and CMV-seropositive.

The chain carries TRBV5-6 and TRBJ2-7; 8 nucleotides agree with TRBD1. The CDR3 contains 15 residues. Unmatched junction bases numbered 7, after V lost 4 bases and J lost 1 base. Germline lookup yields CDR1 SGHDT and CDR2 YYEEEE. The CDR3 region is CASSRRGQASYEQYF. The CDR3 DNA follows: TGTGCCAGCAGCCGAAGGGGACAGGCTTCCTACGAGCAGTACTTC.

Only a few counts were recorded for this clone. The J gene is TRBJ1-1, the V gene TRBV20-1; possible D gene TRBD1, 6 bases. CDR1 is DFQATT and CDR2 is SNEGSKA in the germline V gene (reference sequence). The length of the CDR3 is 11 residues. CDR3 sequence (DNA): TGCAGGGGGGCCCCAAACACTGAAGCTTTCTTT. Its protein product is CRGAPNTEAFF.

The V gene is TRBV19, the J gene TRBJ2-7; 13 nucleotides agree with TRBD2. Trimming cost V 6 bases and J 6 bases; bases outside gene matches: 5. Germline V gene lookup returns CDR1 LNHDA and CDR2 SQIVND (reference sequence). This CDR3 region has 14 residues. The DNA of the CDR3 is TGTGCCAGTAGCCGCGGACTAGCGGGAGTCGAGCAGTACTTC. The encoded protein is CASSRGLAGVEQYF. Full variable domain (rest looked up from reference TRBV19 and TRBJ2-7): DGGITQSPKYLFRKEGQNVTLSCEQNLNHDAMYWYRQDPGQGLRLIYYSQIVNDFQKGDIAEGYSVSREKKESFPLTVTSAQKNPTAFYLCASSRGLAGVEQYFGPGTRLTVT.

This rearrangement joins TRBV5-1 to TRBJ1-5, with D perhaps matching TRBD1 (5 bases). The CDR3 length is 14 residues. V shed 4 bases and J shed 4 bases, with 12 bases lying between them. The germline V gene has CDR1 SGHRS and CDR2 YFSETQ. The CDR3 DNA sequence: TGCGCCAGCAGCCCTGGGGCGGGGAATCAGCCCCAGCATTTT. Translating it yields CASSPGAGNQPQHF.

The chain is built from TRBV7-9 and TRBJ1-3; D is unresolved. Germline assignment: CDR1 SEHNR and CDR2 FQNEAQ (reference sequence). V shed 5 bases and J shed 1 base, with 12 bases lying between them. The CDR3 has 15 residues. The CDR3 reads CASSPEGVSGNTIYF. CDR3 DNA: TGTGCCAGCAGCCCCGAGGGTGTTTCTGGAAACACCATATATTTT. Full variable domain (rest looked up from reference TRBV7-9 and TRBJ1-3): DTGVSQNPRHKITKRGQNVTFRCDPISEHNRLYWYRQTLGQGPEFLTYFQNEAQLEKSRLLSDRFSAERPKGSFSTLEIQRTEQGDSAMYLCASSPEGVSGNTIYFGEGSWLTVV.

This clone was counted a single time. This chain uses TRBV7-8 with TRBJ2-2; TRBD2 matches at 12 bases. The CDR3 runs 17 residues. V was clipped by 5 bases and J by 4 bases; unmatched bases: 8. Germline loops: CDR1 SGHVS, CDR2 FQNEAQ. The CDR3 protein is CASSIPTSGGSTGELFF. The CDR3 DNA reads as TGTGCCAGCAGCATCCCTACTAGCGGGGGGAGCACCGGGGAGCTGTTTTTT.